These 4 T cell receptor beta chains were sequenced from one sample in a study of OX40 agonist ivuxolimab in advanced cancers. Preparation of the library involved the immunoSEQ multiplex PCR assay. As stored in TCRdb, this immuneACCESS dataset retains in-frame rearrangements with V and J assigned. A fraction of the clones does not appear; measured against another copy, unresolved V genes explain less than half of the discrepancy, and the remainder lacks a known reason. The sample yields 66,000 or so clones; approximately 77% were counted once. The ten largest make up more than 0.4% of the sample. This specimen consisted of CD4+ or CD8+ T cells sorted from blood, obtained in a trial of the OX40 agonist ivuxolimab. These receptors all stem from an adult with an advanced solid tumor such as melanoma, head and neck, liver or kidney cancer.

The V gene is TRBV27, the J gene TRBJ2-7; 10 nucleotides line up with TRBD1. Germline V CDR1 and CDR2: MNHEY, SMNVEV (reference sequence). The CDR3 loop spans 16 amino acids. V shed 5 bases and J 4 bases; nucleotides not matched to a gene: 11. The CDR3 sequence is CASSALQGQGLYEQYF. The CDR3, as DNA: TGTGCCAGCAGTGCGCTTCAGGGACAGGGGTTATACGAGCAGTACTTC.

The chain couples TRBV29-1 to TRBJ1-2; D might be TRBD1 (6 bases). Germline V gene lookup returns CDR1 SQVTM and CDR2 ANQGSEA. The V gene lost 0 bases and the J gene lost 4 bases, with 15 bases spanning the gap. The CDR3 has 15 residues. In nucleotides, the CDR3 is TGCAGCGTTGAAGATCTTCCAGGGGCGGGCTATGGCTACACCTTC. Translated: CSVEDLPGAGYGYTF.

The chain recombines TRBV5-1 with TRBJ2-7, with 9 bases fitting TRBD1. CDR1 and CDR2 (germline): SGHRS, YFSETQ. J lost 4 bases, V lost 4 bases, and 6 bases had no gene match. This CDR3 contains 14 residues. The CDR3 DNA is TGCGCCAGCAGCAGCGCGACAGGGGGTTACGAGCAGTACTTC. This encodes CASSSATGGYEQYF.

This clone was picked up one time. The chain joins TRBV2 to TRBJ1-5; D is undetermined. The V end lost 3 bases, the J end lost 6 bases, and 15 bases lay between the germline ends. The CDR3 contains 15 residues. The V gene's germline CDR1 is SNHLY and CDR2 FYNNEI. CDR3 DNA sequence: TGTGCCAGCAGTGACGATTCGGGGTCAATTCAGCCCCAGCATTTT. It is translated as CASSDDSGSIQPQHF.